These T cell receptor beta chains were read from a single sample in a study of cytomegalovirus exposure and HLA in healthy donors. Sequencing was performed with immunoSEQ multiplex PCR; in TCRdb, only in-frame clones are kept and a portion is missing. The data contain a few hundred thousand clones, approximately 90% of them singletons. Material: PBMCs. The receptor source for this set is a young woman in good health and CMV-seronegative. Each CDR3 is given without its conserved first and last residue. Fields, in order: J gene, V gene, CDR3 protein.

TRBJ2-5 TRBV15 ATSRDSISQETQY
TRBJ2-2 TRBV7-9 ASTSRTGNTGELF
TRBJ2-3 TRBV6-1 ASSDFGLEADTQY
TRBJ2-1 TRBV7-6 ASSPSRGDSGEQF
TRBJ2-7 TRBV2 ASSPSWDRPQSWY
TRBJ1-2 TRBV20-1 SAGAGYT
TRBJ2-5 TRBV10-3 AISDPDVPGGQETQY
TRBJ1-4 TRBV7-9 ASSQPRDRGNEKLF
TRBJ2-7 TRBV6-1 ASSKQGGVLYEQY
TRBJ2-7 TRBV27 ASSLVWQGIYEQY
TRBJ2-1 TRBV10-3 AISELSRTSGRTEQF
TRBJ1-1 TRBV28 ASSLGRNTEAF
TRBJ2-3 TRBV2 ASSEATSGAYTDTQY
TRBJ2-5 TRBV4-1 ASSQINLGSLKETQY
TRBJ2-7 TRBV5-1 ASSLDPRMNEQY
TRBJ2-5 TRBV10-2 ASSFGAAAQY
TRBJ1-5 TRBV4-1 ASSQATPRKRFGNQPQH
TRBJ2-1 TRBV7-4 ASRRDSYNEQF
TRBJ2-2 TRBV2 ASTQGGAGELF
TRBJ2-7 TRBV10-2 ASSNFQGTYEQY
TRBJ1-3 TRBV11-2 ASSPNFMQNTIY
TRBJ2-5 TRBV25-1 ASSESGDGETQY
TRBJ1-1 TRBV6-6 ASVVQGRATEAF
TRBJ2-7 TRBV5-4 ASSFQGRQYEQY
TRBJ2-1 TRBV19 ASSWSSGTIGDNEQF
TRBJ1-2 TRBV11-2 ASSLLEVRGYT
TRBJ1-5 TRBV6-5 ASSYRDNQPQH
TRBJ1-1 TRBV9 ASSPRLGAGDGNTEAF
TRBJ1-2 TRBV27 ASSFQRVEAGNANYGYT
TRBJ1-2 TRBV12-5 ASGLSLRDGGYGYT
TRBJ2-7 TRBV4-3 ASSFRLAEYEQY
TRBJ2-7 TRBV9 ASSVDTGLYEQY
TRBJ1-2 TRBV25-1 ASSESAYYGYT
TRBJ1-1 TRBV6-1 ASRQGARTEAF
TRBJ1-1 TRBV30 AWSVQPGQKANTEAF
TRBJ2-3 TRBV5-4 ASSSGGVGTDTQY
TRBJ2-5 TRBV5-4 ASSLAPQETQY
TRBJ2-4 TRBV29-1 SVGFFTSGSTKNIQY
TRBJ1-1 TRBV18 ASSPPARTGVYTEAF
TRBJ1-1 TRBV5-6 ASRVRQGRNRGAF
TRBJ2-7 TRBV14 ASSPLPRGRTYEQY
TRBJ1-5 TRBV28 ASSKPNRGNQPQH
TRBJ2-7 TRBV27 ASSPGSSYEQY
TRBJ2-1 TRBV5-4 ASSLFTSGGTGEQF
TRBJ2-7 TRBV6-5 ASRARSSYEQY
TRBJ2-1 TRBV11-3 ASSLGAGGPF
TRBJ2-7 TRBV27 ASSFGLAPYEQY
TRBJ2-5 TRBV27 ASSFRGGNQETQY